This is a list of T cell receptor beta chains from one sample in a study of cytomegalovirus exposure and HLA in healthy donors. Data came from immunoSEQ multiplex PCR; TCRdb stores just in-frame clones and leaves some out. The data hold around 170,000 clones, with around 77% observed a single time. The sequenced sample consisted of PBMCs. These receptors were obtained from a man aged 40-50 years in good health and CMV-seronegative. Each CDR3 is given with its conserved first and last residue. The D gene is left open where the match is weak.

CATMAGFPNYGYTF	TGTGCCACCATGGCAGGGTTTCCTAACTATGGCTACACCTTC	TRBV28	TRBJ1-2	.
CASSLRQEPSYNEQFF	TGTGCCAGCAGCTTACGCCAGGAACCATCCTACAATGAGCAGTTCTTC	TRBV7-8	TRBJ2-1	.
CASSLTASYEQYF	TGTGCCAGCAGCTTAACCGCGTCCTACGAGCAGTACTTC	TRBV7-9	TRBJ2-7	.
CAITTQGNYGYTF	TGTGCCATCACCACACAGGGGAACTATGGCTACACCTTC	TRBV10-3	TRBJ1-2	TRBD1
CASSLIQGDTGELFF	TGTGCCAGCAGCTTGATACAGGGCGACACCGGGGAGCTGTTTTTT	TRBV5-6	TRBJ2-2	.
CASRSYGRGEKLFF	TGTGCCAGCAGGTCATACGGCAGAGGTGAAAAACTGTTTTTT	TRBV25-1	TRBJ1-4	.
CAWSEQSSYTF	TGTGCCTGGAGTGAACAGTCTAGCTACACCTTC	TRBV30	TRBJ1-2	.
CASSEGTSGRGTQYF	TGTGCCAGCAGTGAAGGGACTAGCGGGAGGGGTACGCAGTATTTT	TRBV2	TRBJ2-3	TRBD2
CASSLGRVYEQHF	TGTGCCAGCAGCTTAGGCAGGGTGTACGAGCAGCACTTC	TRBV11-2	TRBJ2-7	.
CASRPLRDREGTGELFF	TGTGCCAGCAGACCCCTCCGGGACAGGGAAGGCACCGGGGAGCTGTTTTTT	TRBV11-2	TRBJ2-2	TRBD1
CASSPRAGDEQFF	TGTGCCAGCAGCCCAAGGGCGGGAGATGAGCAGTTCTTC	TRBV7-6	TRBJ2-1	TRBD2